Presented here are 11 T cell receptor beta chains from one specimen sequenced in a study of blood T cell repertoires in COVID-19. TCRdb keeps only in-frame clones here, not all; method: immunoSEQ multiplex PCR. The sample records 250,000 to 350,000 clones, around 92% being singletons. The specimen sequenced was peripheral blood. The receptor set was obtained from a young man who had recovered from COVID-19.

This clone was counted a single time. The V gene is TRBV4-1, the J gene TRBJ1-1; 9 bases map to TRBD1. CDR1 is MGHRA, CDR2 YSYEKL, per germline. CDR3 length: 18 residues. V gave up 4 bases and J gave up 1 base; unmatched junction bases: 13. This CDR3 reads CASSLVLGQGRGNTEAFF. Here the CDR3 DNA reads TGCGCCAGCAGCCTGGTTTTGGGACAGGGTAGGGGGAACACTGAAGCTTTCTTT.

The V gene is TRBV4-2, the J gene TRBJ2-1; D is unresolved. The CDR3 length is 15 residues. Trimming cost V 0 bases and J 1 base, with 7 bases left between them. Germline V gene data show CDR1 as LGHNA and CDR2 as YNFKEQ. CDR3 region: CASSQDRVSYNEQFF. The CDR3 DNA reads as TGTGCCAGCAGCCAAGACCGGGTATCCTACAATGAGCAGTTCTTC.

About this clone itself: Other DNA sequences in this specimen translate into the identical CDR3. The chain links TRBV27 to TRBJ2-1; 11 nucleotides line up with TRBD1. Germline trimming cut 5 bases from V and 8 bases from J; bases unmatched to any gene: 5. From germline, CDR1 is MNHEY and CDR2 SMNVEV (reference sequence). The CDR3 covers 14 residues. The CDR3 bases are TGTGCCAGCAGTCCGGGGACAGGGGGGTATGAGCAGTTCTTC. Protein: CASSPGTGGYEQFF.

Regarding this clone: Distinct nucleotide sequences in the sample also encode this CDR3. The chain couples TRBV5-1 to TRBJ1-5, with 9 bases fitting TRBD1. CDR3 length: 14 amino acids. Germline values: CDR1 SGHRS, CDR2 YFSETQ. The V and J ends lost 4 bases and 5 bases, in that order; junction bases with no gene match: 4. In DNA form, the CDR3 reads TGCGCCAGCAGCCCTGGGACAGGGTATCAGCCCCAGCATTTT. This codes for CASSPGTGYQPQHF.

The chain uses TRBV19 and TRBJ2-3, with 7 bases fitting TRBD2. The CDR3 consists of 16 residues. The germline CDR1 and CDR2 sequences are LNHDA and SQIVND (reference sequence). V shed 3 bases, J shed 1 base, and the junction held 7 bases outside the gene matches. The CDR3 coding sequence is TGTGCCAGTAGTATTGGGCGGGAGTTTGGCACAGATACGCAGTATTTT. Translating gives CASSIGREFGTDTQYF.

CDR3 coding DNA: TGTGCCAGCAGCCACTCTGCTAGCTCCCTGTACGAGCAGTACTTC. This codes for CASSHSASSLYEQYF. The chain links TRBV14 to TRBJ2-7, with a tentative D call TRBD2 (5 bases). The CDR3 spans 15 residues. Germline V gene lookup returns CDR1 SGHDN and CDR2 FVKESK. The ends were cut back, 3 bases at V and 4 bases at J, with 16 bases in the middle.

The chain employs TRBV5-1 and TRBJ2-2; maybe TRBD2 (6 bases). The CDR3 runs 15 residues. The V gene lost 2 bases and the J gene lost 0 bases, with 8 bases spanning the gap. In germline, CDR1 is SGHRS, CDR2 YFSETQ. CDR3 sequence (DNA): TGCGCCAGCAGCTTTGGGGAGGCGAACACCGGGGAGCTGTTTTTT. As protein: CASSFGEANTGELFF. Variable domain in full (rest from reference TRBV5-1 and TRBJ2-2): KAGVTQTPRYLIKTRGQQVTLSCSPISGHRSVSWYQQTPGQGLQFLFEYFSETQRNKGNFPGRFSGRQFSNSRSEMNVSTLELGDSALYLCASSFGEANTGELFFGEGSRLTVL.

The V gene is TRBV2, the J gene TRBJ2-7; no clear D. Germline CDR1 is SNHLY and CDR2 is FYNNEI. The CDR3 totals 12 residues. V was shortened by 5 bases and J by 1 base, with 6 bases between the two germline ends. The CDR3 DNA follows: TGTGCCAGCAGTCTGACTTCCTACGAGCAGTACTTC. It specifies CASSLTSYEQYF.

The chain combines TRBV12-3 or TRBV12-4 with TRBJ2-7; tentative D call: TRBD1 (6 bases). V was pared by 5 bases and J by 2 bases, with 10 bases between. The CDR3 extends over 13 amino acids. The CDR3 region is CASSDDRTYEQYF. CDR3 DNA sequence: TGTGCCAGCAGTGATGACAGGACCTACGAGCAGTACTTC.

The rearrangement links TRBV28 to TRBJ2-1; 10 positions agree with TRBD2. Germline CDR1 reads MDHEN; CDR2 reads SYDVKM. The V and J ends lost 6 bases and 5 bases, in that order; junction bases with no gene match: 13. The CDR3 spans 17 residues. CDR3 sequence reads: CASSPRAGGPPHNEQFF. CDR3 coding DNA: TGTGCCAGCAGCCCTAGAGCGGGAGGGCCCCCCCACAATGAGCAGTTCTTC.

The J gene is TRBJ2-5, the V gene TRBV10-3, with 9 positions matching TRBD1. V shed 3 bases, J shed 2 bases, and the junction held 4 bases outside the gene matches. CDR1 is ENHRY and CDR2 is SYGVKD in the germline V gene. This CDR3 is built from 15 residues. The CDR3 DNA sequence: TGTGCCATCAGTGACCACGGGACAGGGCAAGAGACCCAGTACTTC. Translation gives CAISDHGTGQETQYF.